This is a list of T cell receptor beta chains from one sample in a study of T cell repertoires and HLA-DP antigens. The method was immunoSEQ multiplex PCR; TCRdb's version includes in-frame clones alone and lacks a portion of them. The table includes about 120,000 clones, around 92% detected once. Their antigen targets remain unknown. Sequenced sample: CD4+ T cells from PBMCs. The receptor source for this set is a woman aged 18-29 years in good health and CMV-seronegative. The CDR3 runs from the conserved cysteine through the conserved F or W. The D gene is left open where the match is weak. The listing skips clone size in some rows; elsewhere it reads once, few, many or a size class.

j_call: TRBJ2-7
cdr3_length: 15
clone_size: -
v_call: TRBV7-2
d_call: -
cdr3_aa: CASSLVGGSTYEQYF
cdr3_nt: TGTGCCAGCAGCTTGGTGGGCGGGTCCACCTACGAGCAGTACTTC

j_call: TRBJ2-1
cdr3_length: 16
clone_size: -
v_call: TRBV19
d_call: TRBD2
cdr3_aa: CASRATSGSSYNEQFF
cdr3_nt: TGTGCCAGTAGGGCGACTAGCGGGAGCTCCTACAATGAGCAGTTCTTC

j_call: TRBJ2-6
cdr3_length: 18
clone_size: -
v_call: TRBV19
d_call: -
cdr3_aa: CASSIDGAGRSGANVLTF
cdr3_nt: TGTGCCAGTAGTATAGATGGGGCAGGGAGATCTGGGGCCAACGTCCTGACTTTC

j_call: TRBJ1-3
cdr3_length: 14
clone_size: -
v_call: TRBV7-9
d_call: -
cdr3_aa: CASRPGVSGNTIYF
cdr3_nt: TGTGCCAGCAGGCCTGGGGTCTCTGGAAACACCATATATTTT

j_call: TRBJ2-1
cdr3_length: 12
clone_size: -
v_call: TRBV7-2
d_call: TRBD2
cdr3_aa: CASSLGTSEQFF
cdr3_nt: TGTGCCAGCAGCCTGGGGACTAGTGAGCAGTTCTTC

j_call: TRBJ1-2
cdr3_length: 14
clone_size: -
v_call: TRBV28
d_call: -
cdr3_aa: CASSPSLGGGGYTF
cdr3_nt: TGTGCCAGCAGTCCCTCGTTAGGGGGGGGTGGCTACACCTTC

j_call: TRBJ1-2
cdr3_length: 13
clone_size: -
v_call: TRBV5-6
d_call: -
cdr3_aa: CASSFTRDRGYTF
cdr3_nt: TGTGCCAGCAGCTTCACCAGGGACCGTGGCTACACCTTC

j_call: TRBJ2-2
cdr3_length: 13
clone_size: once
v_call: TRBV28
d_call: -
cdr3_aa: CALQGGNTGELFF
cdr3_nt: TGTGCCCTTCAGGGAGGAAACACCGGGGAGCTGTTTTTT

j_call: TRBJ1-2
cdr3_length: 13
clone_size: -
v_call: TRBV6-4
d_call: TRBD1
cdr3_aa: CASSVNRGGGYTF
cdr3_nt: TGTGCCAGCAGTGTCAACAGGGGTGGCGGCTACACCTTC

j_call: TRBJ2-1
cdr3_length: 16
clone_size: -
v_call: TRBV12-5
d_call: TRBD1
cdr3_aa: CASGLVLRGLLGEQFF
cdr3_nt: TGTGCTAGTGGTTTGGTACTAAGGGGGCTACTCGGTGAGCAGTTCTTC

j_call: TRBJ2-5
cdr3_length: 17
clone_size: -
v_call: TRBV18
d_call: TRBD2
cdr3_aa: CASSEQTGTSGQETQYF
cdr3_nt: TGTGCCAGCTCAGAACAAACCGGGACTAGCGGCCAAGAGACCCAGTACTTC

j_call: TRBJ2-3
cdr3_length: 14
clone_size: -
v_call: TRBV28
d_call: -
cdr3_aa: CASSPPQGLDTQYF
cdr3_nt: TGTGCCAGCAGCCCCCCCCAGGGGCTAGATACGCAGTATTTT

j_call: TRBJ1-5
cdr3_length: 16
clone_size: -
v_call: TRBV7-8
d_call: -
cdr3_aa: CASSLRRALGNQPQHF
cdr3_nt: TGTGCCAGCAGCCTAAGACGGGCTTTAGGCAATCAGCCCCAGCATTTT

j_call: TRBJ1-2
cdr3_length: 16
clone_size: -
v_call: TRBV5-6
d_call: -
cdr3_aa: CASSLVSGREGQSYTF
cdr3_nt: TGTGCCAGCAGCTTGGTCTCGGGGCGTGAGGGCCAGAGCTACACCTTC

j_call: TRBJ1-2
cdr3_length: 16
clone_size: -
v_call: TRBV18
d_call: -
cdr3_aa: CASSPQPGTGNYGYTF
cdr3_nt: TGTGCCAGCTCACCACAGCCAGGGACGGGGAACTATGGCTACACCTTC

j_call: TRBJ2-5
cdr3_length: 16
clone_size: -
v_call: TRBV7-2
d_call: TRBD2
cdr3_aa: CASSHRTSGGRETQYF
cdr3_nt: TGTGCCAGCAGCCACCGGACTAGCGGGGGGAGGGAGACCCAGTACTTC

j_call: TRBJ2-7
cdr3_length: 15
clone_size: -
v_call: TRBV10-2
d_call: -
cdr3_aa: CASSELSGGAVKQYF
cdr3_nt: TGCGCCAGCAGTGAGTTATCCGGGGGAGCCGTGAAGCAGTACTTC

j_call: TRBJ2-2
cdr3_length: 15
clone_size: -
v_call: TRBV5-1
d_call: TRBD2
cdr3_aa: CASSLEAGGGGELFF
cdr3_nt: TGCGCCAGCAGCTTGGAAGCGGGGGGCGGCGGGGAGCTGTTTTTT

j_call: TRBJ2-7
cdr3_length: 15
clone_size: -
v_call: TRBV2
d_call: TRBD2
cdr3_aa: CASRLRTSGSYEQYF
cdr3_nt: TGTGCCAGCAGACTTCGGACTAGCGGGAGTTACGAGCAGTACTTC

j_call: TRBJ1-1
cdr3_length: 14
clone_size: -
v_call: TRBV19
d_call: -
cdr3_aa: CASSTGTNIPEAFF
cdr3_nt: TGTGCCAGTAGTACAGGGACAAATATACCTGAAGCTTTCTTT

j_call: TRBJ1-3
cdr3_length: 14
clone_size: -
v_call: TRBV6-8
d_call: -
cdr3_aa: CASSYFRPGNTIYF
cdr3_nt: TGTGCCAGCAGTTACTTTAGACCTGGAAACACCATATATTTT

j_call: TRBJ2-5
cdr3_length: 18
clone_size: -
v_call: TRBV7-3
d_call: TRBD2
cdr3_aa: CASSLTGLAGAPGETQYF
cdr3_nt: TGTGCCAGCAGCTTAACGGGACTAGCGGGAGCCCCAGGGGAGACCCAGTACTTC

j_call: TRBJ1-1
cdr3_length: 16
clone_size: -
v_call: TRBV5-1
d_call: -
cdr3_aa: CASSLIVSGGNTEAFF
cdr3_nt: TGCGCCAGCAGCTTGATCGTCTCGGGAGGGAACACTGAAGCTTTCTTT

j_call: TRBJ2-4
cdr3_length: 15
clone_size: -
v_call: TRBV4-1
d_call: TRBD2
cdr3_aa: CASSQPGLEGNIQYF
cdr3_nt: TGCGCCAGCAGCCAACCGGGACTAGAGGGGAACATTCAGTACTTC

j_call: TRBJ2-1
cdr3_length: 15
clone_size: -
v_call: TRBV28
d_call: TRBD2
cdr3_aa: CASSIRTSGRGEQFF
cdr3_nt: TGTGCCAGCAGCATCCGGACTAGCGGGAGAGGAGAGCAGTTCTTC

j_call: TRBJ2-1
cdr3_length: 14
clone_size: -
v_call: TRBV15
d_call: -
cdr3_aa: CATSRDPQGYEQFF
cdr3_nt: TGTGCCACCAGCAGAGATCCCCAGGGATATGAGCAGTTCTTC

j_call: TRBJ1-2
cdr3_length: 13
clone_size: -
v_call: TRBV7-2
d_call: -
cdr3_aa: CASSPDRNYGYTF
cdr3_nt: TGTGCCAGCAGCCCGGACAGAAACTATGGCTACACCTTC

j_call: TRBJ1-2
cdr3_length: 16
clone_size: -
v_call: TRBV9
d_call: TRBD1
cdr3_aa: CASSVVRPGQGPGYTF
cdr3_nt: TGTGCCAGCAGCGTAGTAAGGCCGGGACAGGGACCAGGCTACACCTTC

j_call: TRBJ2-2
cdr3_length: 12
clone_size: few
v_call: TRBV13
d_call: -
cdr3_aa: CASSFNTGELFF
cdr3_nt: TGTGCCAGCAGCTTCAACACCGGGGAGCTGTTTTTT

j_call: TRBJ2-1
cdr3_length: 16
clone_size: -
v_call: TRBV7-3
d_call: TRBD2
cdr3_aa: CASSLPSGRRDNEQFF
cdr3_nt: TGTGCCAGCAGCTTACCTAGCGGGAGACGGGACAATGAGCAGTTCTTC

j_call: TRBJ2-2
cdr3_length: 15
clone_size: once
v_call: TRBV9
d_call: TRBD1
cdr3_aa: CASSVERGRGGELFF
cdr3_nt: TGTGCCAGCAGCGTAGAGAGGGGGCGAGGCGGGGAGCTGTTTTTT

j_call: TRBJ2-3
cdr3_length: 16
clone_size: once
v_call: TRBV27
d_call: TRBD2
cdr3_aa: CASSRTSGRKGDTQYF
cdr3_nt: TGTGCCAGCAGTAGAACTAGCGGGAGAAAAGGAGATACGCAGTATTTT

j_call: TRBJ2-1
cdr3_length: 14
clone_size: once
v_call: TRBV7-7
d_call: -
cdr3_aa: CASSLEASSDEQFF
cdr3_nt: TGTGCTAGCAGCTTAGAGGCGAGTAGCGATGAGCAGTTCTTC

j_call: TRBJ1-2
cdr3_length: 13
clone_size: -
v_call: TRBV14
d_call: -
cdr3_aa: CASSPTGIGGYTF
cdr3_nt: TGTGCCAGCAGCCCCACAGGGATCGGTGGCTACACCTTC

j_call: TRBJ1-2
cdr3_length: 11
clone_size: -
v_call: TRBV2
d_call: -
cdr3_aa: CASSEFYGYTF
cdr3_nt: TGTGCCAGCAGTGAATTCTATGGCTACACCTTC

j_call: TRBJ2-2
cdr3_length: 14
clone_size: -
v_call: TRBV6-4
d_call: TRBD2
cdr3_aa: CASSQGLYTGELFF
cdr3_nt: TGTGCCAGCAGTCAGGGACTATACACCGGGGAGCTGTTTTTT

j_call: TRBJ2-5
cdr3_length: 16
clone_size: -
v_call: TRBV5-4
d_call: -
cdr3_aa: CASSLALGRTQETQYF
cdr3_nt: TGTGCCAGCAGCTTGGCTCTCGGGCGCACCCAAGAGACCCAGTACTTC

j_call: TRBJ2-2
cdr3_length: 16
clone_size: -
v_call: TRBV11-2
d_call: TRBD1
cdr3_aa: CASSLKTGGRAGELFF
cdr3_nt: TGTGCCAGCAGCCTAAAGACAGGGGGCCGGGCCGGGGAGCTGTTTTTT

j_call: TRBJ1-2
cdr3_length: 14
clone_size: -
v_call: TRBV5-1
d_call: -
cdr3_aa: CASSLDGVGNGYTF
cdr3_nt: TGCGCCAGCAGCTTGGACGGGGTGGGGAATGGCTACACCTTC

j_call: TRBJ1-1
cdr3_length: 16
clone_size: -
v_call: TRBV5-1
d_call: -
cdr3_aa: CASSPQGGVEDTEAFF
cdr3_nt: TGCGCCAGCAGCCCTCAGGGCGGGGTGGAGGACACTGAAGCTTTCTTT

j_call: TRBJ1-5
cdr3_length: 15
clone_size: -
v_call: TRBV2
d_call: -
cdr3_aa: CASSGIGRGSQPQHF
cdr3_nt: TGTGCCAGCAGTGGAATTGGCAGAGGAAGCCAGCCCCAGCATTTT

j_call: TRBJ1-5
cdr3_length: 12
clone_size: -
v_call: TRBV19
d_call: -
cdr3_aa: CAVRGRDQPQHF
cdr3_nt: TGTGCAGTCCGGGGTAGGGATCAGCCCCAGCATTTT

j_call: TRBJ1-1
cdr3_length: 15
clone_size: -
v_call: TRBV5-1
d_call: -
cdr3_aa: CASSSWGGPNTEAFF
cdr3_nt: TGCGCCAGCAGCTCATGGGGGGGGCCGAACACTGAAGCTTTCTTT

j_call: TRBJ2-7
cdr3_length: 13
clone_size: once
v_call: TRBV2
d_call: -
cdr3_aa: CASRGASSREQYF
cdr3_nt: TGTGCCAGCAGGGGGGCTAGCTCTCGGGAGCAGTACTTC

j_call: TRBJ2-5
cdr3_length: 15
clone_size: -
v_call: TRBV29-1
d_call: TRBD2
cdr3_aa: CSFGTSSGAGGTQYF
cdr3_nt: TGCAGCTTCGGTACCTCTAGCGGGGCTGGGGGGACCCAGTACTTC

j_call: TRBJ1-3
cdr3_length: 15
clone_size: -
v_call: TRBV6-1
d_call: -
cdr3_aa: CASSESAFSGNTIYF
cdr3_nt: TGTGCCAGCAGTGAATCGGCGTTCTCTGGAAACACCATATATTTT

j_call: TRBJ2-3
cdr3_length: 17
clone_size: -
v_call: TRBV5-1
d_call: TRBD2
cdr3_aa: CASSLGPGLGTSGTQYF
cdr3_nt: TGCGCCAGCAGCTTGGGGCCGGGACTAGGAACCTCGGGTACGCAGTATTTT

j_call: TRBJ2-1
cdr3_length: 14
clone_size: -
v_call: TRBV5-5
d_call: -
cdr3_aa: CASSWTPAYNEQFF
cdr3_nt: TGTGCCAGCAGCTGGACACCTGCCTACAATGAGCAGTTCTTC

j_call: TRBJ1-6
cdr3_length: 19
clone_size: -
v_call: TRBV28
d_call: -
cdr3_aa: CAIRTKAGSVSSYNSPLHF
cdr3_nt: TGTGCCATCAGAACAAAAGCCGGGTCAGTAAGCTCCTATAATTCACCCCTCCACTTT

j_call: TRBJ1-6
cdr3_length: 12
clone_size: -
v_call: TRBV19
d_call: -
cdr3_aa: CGAPGKNSPLHF
cdr3_nt: TGTGGGGCTCCGGGAAAAAATTCACCCCTCCACTTT

j_call: TRBJ1-2
cdr3_length: 15
clone_size: -
v_call: TRBV7-8
d_call: -
cdr3_aa: CASSLAGIGDYGYTF
cdr3_nt: TGTGCCAGCAGCTTAGCAGGGATTGGAGACTATGGCTACACCTTC

j_call: TRBJ2-3
cdr3_length: 14
clone_size: -
v_call: TRBV29-1
d_call: TRBD2
cdr3_aa: CSTTSGRSTDTQYF
cdr3_nt: TGCAGCACCACTAGCGGGAGGAGCACAGATACGCAGTATTTT